This T cell receptor beta chain was sequenced during a study of blood T cells in healthy people across ages. The germline V and J ends were trimmed by 8 bases and 1 base, with 18 bases remaining between them. CDR3 length: 15 residues. Per the germline V gene, CDR1 is MNHNS and CDR2 is SASEGT. Then a second PCR, running about 7 to 11 cycles, was carried out with a sample-barcoded 5' primer and a J-beta primer mix. Through a template-switch adaptor with 12 random nucleotides, each cDNA molecule received a tag. MiXCR, run by TCRdb on the 5' RACE reads, gives a single entry per CDR3 protein. The table shows around 650,000 distinct CDR3 sequences, with roughly 43% occurring only once.

Sequenced input: blood. The rearrangement uses TRBV6-1 and TRBJ2-7; D tentatively reads TRBD1 or TRBD2 (8 bases each). The TCR originated in a man aged 80 or over in good health. The CDR3 region is CASRGGTGDSYEQYF. CDR3 DNA sequence: TGTGCCAGCCGCGGGGGGACAGGAGATTCCTACGAGCAGTACTTC.